The 24 T cell receptor beta chains in this list originate from one sample, sequenced in a study of OX40 agonist ivuxolimab in advanced cancers. Sequenced by immunoSEQ multiplex PCR; TCRdb stores in-frame clones only, minus some. The table lists some 46,000 clones, 70% to 90% of them singletons. The sample in question was CD4+ or CD8+ T cells sorted from blood, obtained in a trial of the OX40 agonist ivuxolimab. The receptors derive from an adult with an advanced solid tumor such as melanoma, head and neck, liver or kidney cancer.

V and J are TRBV9 and TRBJ2-5; 12 bases line up with TRBD1. The CDR3 has 14 amino acids. Trimming took 3 bases from V and 5 from J; bases not matched to a gene: 2. CDR1 is SGDLS, CDR2 YYNGEE, per germline. CDR3 sequence reads: CASSGGQGAETQYF. Here the CDR3 DNA reads TGTGCCAGCAGCGGGGGACAGGGGGCTGAGACCCAGTACTTC.

The DNA of the CDR3 is TGTGCCAGCAGTCTTAATGAGGGGGCAGGGGCTGGCTACACCTTC. This codes for CASSLNEGAGAGYTF. The chain links TRBV2 to TRBJ1-2; TRBD1 agrees at 7 bases. The CDR3 consists of 15 residues. The germline V gene encodes CDR1 SNHLY and CDR2 FYNNEI. V lost 5 bases to trimming and J lost 7 bases; unmatched junction nucleotides: 13.

The V call is TRBV4-1, the J call TRBJ2-7; 8 nucleotides agree with TRBD2. There are 15 residues in the CDR3. V shed 1 base and J 2 bases; nucleotides not matched to a gene: 4. CDR1 MGHRA and CDR2 YSYEKL come from the germline V gene. CDR3 amino acids: CASSQGSGRAYEQYF. The CDR3 region has the DNA TGCGCCAGCAGCCAAGGGTCCGGGAGGGCCTACGAGCAGTACTTC.

The chain combines TRBV27 with TRBJ1-5; D perhaps matches TRBD1 (5 bases). Looked up from germline, CDR1 is MNHEY and CDR2 is SMNVEV (reference sequence). Trimming removed 0 bases at V and 0 bases at J, with 6 bases between. The CDR3 is 15 amino acids. CDR3 DNA sequence: TGTGCCAGCAGTTTATCTGGGGGTAGCAATCAGCCCCAGCATTTT. Translated: CASSLSGGSNQPQHF.

This clone was counted between two and nine times. The chain uses TRBV23-1 and TRBJ1-6; D is undetermined. TRBV23-1 is an ORF, and what it does is uncertain. The ends were cut back, 6 bases at V and 0 bases at J, with 12 bases in the middle. CDR3 length: 16 residues. The CDR3 region is CASSPDWSSYNSPLHF. The CDR3 coding sequence is TGCGCCAGCAGCCCGGACTGGAGCTCCTATAATTCACCCCTCCACTTT.

The chain couples TRBV7-9 to TRBJ2-7, with D perhaps given as TRBD1 or TRBD2 (5 bases each). V gave up 4 bases and J gave up 5 bases, with 15 bases separating them. Per the germline V gene, CDR1 is SEHNR and CDR2 is FQNEAQ (reference sequence). This CDR3 comprises 14 residues. The CDR3 region is CASSSMGEFDEQYF. The CDR3 nucleotides read TGTGCCAGCAGCTCCATGGGGGAATTTGACGAGCAGTACTTC.

The chain employs TRBV5-5 and TRBJ2-7; D is perhaps TRBD1 (5 bases). With 2 bases removed from V and 3 bases from J, the gap between germline ends came to 18 bases. The V gene's germline CDR1 is SGHKS and CDR2 YYEKEE (reference sequence). The CDR3 has 16 residues. The CDR3 loop reads CASSLGEHTIYYEQYF. For the CDR3, the DNA is TGTGCCAGCAGCTTAGGGGAACACACTATTTACTACGAGCAGTACTTC.

The chain uses TRBV7-3 and TRBJ2-3; 11 bases match TRBD2. Germline CDR1 and CDR2: SGHTA and FQGTGA. CDR3 length: 16 amino acids. The ends lost 3 bases at V and 5 bases at J; junction bases unmatched: 7. The CDR3 sequence is CASSLLPSGGIDTQYF. The DNA of the CDR3 is TGTGCCAGCAGCTTGCTGCCTAGCGGGGGGATAGATACGCAGTATTTT.

This clone was picked up a small number of times. This chain uses TRBV5-6 with TRBJ2-7; 9 positions match TRBD1. The CDR3 runs to 14 residues. J was trimmed by 4 bases and V by 4 bases; bases with no gene match: 6. Looked up from germline, CDR1 is SGHDT and CDR2 is YYEEEE. CDR3 in amino acids: CASSPGTGFYEQYF. The CDR3 nucleotides are TGTGCCAGCAGCCCCGGGACAGGGTTTTACGAGCAGTACTTC.

V gene TRBV13 combines with J gene TRBJ1-5; D is possibly TRBD1 (5 bases). This CDR3 region has 13 residues. Germline-derived CDR1 and CDR2 are PRHDT and FYEKMQ (reference sequence). Deletions cut 2 bases from V and 6 bases from J, with 8 bases between. The CDR3 DNA reads TGTGCCAGCAGCTTACGGGGCTCTCAGCCCCAGCATTTT. Translation: CASSLRGSQPQHF.

The table lists this clone with a count of one. The chain links TRBV7-6 to TRBJ2-5, with TRBD2 matching over 10 bases. CDR3 length: 17 amino acids. Germline values: CDR1 SGHVS, CDR2 FNYEAQ. V was clipped by 2 bases and J by 3 bases; unmatched bases: 9. The CDR3 nucleotides are TGTGCCAGCAGCTTATTCCTTGGGACTAGCGAAAAAGAGACCCAGTACTTC. Its protein is CASSLFLGTSEKETQYF.

The chain has TRBV5-4 and TRBJ1-1; D remains unclear. The CDR3 has 14 residues. The germline V gene encodes CDR1 SGHNT and CDR2 YYREEE (reference sequence). Trimming shortened V by 3 bases and J by 4 bases, and 13 bases separated the two germline ends. The CDR3 spells CASSSFEDLTEAFF. The CDR3 DNA sequence: TGTGCCAGCAGCTCGTTCGAAGATCTCACTGAAGCTTTCTTT.

This chain uses TRBV11-2 with TRBJ2-7, with a weak D call TRBD1 (5 bases). Germline V gene sequence: CDR1 SGHAT, CDR2 FQNNGV. V dropped 8 bases and J dropped 2 bases, with 10 bases sitting between them. The CDR3 consists of 12 residues. The CDR3 sequence: CASAGHPYEQYF. The CDR3 nucleotides are TGTGCCAGCGCTGGACACCCCTACGAGCAGTACTTC.

This chain joins TRBV11-3 and TRBJ1-1; 9 bases map to TRBD1. The ends lost 2 bases at V and 4 bases at J; junction bases unmatched: 8. From germline, CDR1 is SGHNT and CDR2 YENEEA. The CDR3 covers 16 residues. CDR3 region: CASSLYRGRFGTEAFF. The CDR3 nucleotides are TGTGCCAGCAGCTTATACAGGGGGCGTTTTGGCACTGAAGCTTTCTTT.

The genes are TRBV6-6 and TRBJ2-2, with D perhaps matching TRBD2 (7 bases). V lost 6 bases and J 5 bases, leaving 19 bases between the germline ends. The CDR3 spans 16 residues. Germline values: CDR1 MNHNY, CDR2 SVGAGI (reference sequence). CDR3 in DNA: TGTGCCAGCAGCGGGGGGCTTACGACTGGTACCGGGGAGCTGTTTTTT. Its protein product is CASSGGLTTGTGELFF.

The chain carries TRBV4-3 and TRBJ1-2; 9 bases fit TRBD1. From germline, CDR1 is LGHNA and CDR2 YSLEER. Germline trimming cut 2 bases from V and 7 bases from J; bases unmatched to any gene: 14. The CDR3 runs 17 residues. The DNA for the CDR3 is TGCGCCAGCAGCCAAAACTGGGACAGGGAATTATTTGGTGGCTACACCTTC. Protein sequence: CASSQNWDRELFGGYTF.

Only one count was recorded for this clone. V is TRBV19 and J is TRBJ2-7; 7 nucleotides agree with TRBD1. The CDR3 sequence is 16 residues long. The germline gives CDR1 LNHDA, CDR2 SQIVND (reference sequence). V dropped 5 bases and J dropped 2; count of bases not matched to a gene: 12. The CDR3 is CASSSPSTGKPYEQYF. The CDR3, as DNA: TGTGCCAGTAGTTCCCCCTCGACAGGGAAGCCCTACGAGCAGTACTTC.

This chain links TRBV4-1 with TRBJ1-1; 8 nucleotides line up with TRBD1. Per germline, CDR1 MGHRA and CDR2 YSYEKL. The V gene end was trimmed by 3 bases and the J gene end by 6 bases; junction bases not matched to a gene: 3. The CDR3 has 13 amino acids. The CDR3 DNA follows: TGCGCCAGCAGCCATACAGGGGGGGCTGAAGCTTTCTTT. It translates to CASSHTGGAEAFF.

The rearrangement links TRBV7-9 to TRBJ2-3; D gene ambiguous. CDR3 size: 13 residues. Trimming removed 11 bases at V and 0 bases at J, with 12 bases between. CDR1 is SEHNR, CDR2 FQNEAQ, per germline (reference sequence). The CDR3 spells CAPLPTSTDTQYF. Here the CDR3 DNA reads TGTGCCCCCCTACCCACGAGCACAGATACGCAGTATTTT.

The chain links TRBV19 to TRBJ1-2, with TRBD1 matching over 9 bases. CDR1 and CDR2 from the germline V gene are LNHDA and SQIVND (reference sequence). The trim removed 5 bases at V and 2 bases at J, leaving 6 bases unmatched. There are 15 residues in the CDR3. CDR3 region: CASSPKDRGNYGYTF. The DNA for the CDR3 is TGTGCCAGTAGTCCTAAGGACAGGGGCAACTATGGCTACACCTTC.

The chain couples TRBV13 to TRBJ1-2, with D possibly being TRBD1 (5 bases). This CDR3 region has 15 residues. Germline V gene data show CDR1 as PRHDT and CDR2 as FYEKMQ (reference sequence). With 2 bases removed from V and 4 bases from J, the gap between germline ends came to 14 bases. CDR3 residues: CASSLTTQGGYGYTF. Written as DNA, the CDR3 is TGTGCCAGCAGCTTAACGACTCAGGGAGGCTATGGCTACACCTTC.

The chain joins TRBV9 to TRBJ2-3; 11 positions match TRBD2. V trimming: 0 bases; J trimming: 4 bases; junction bases outside the gene matches: 1. This CDR3 contains 15 residues. Germline V gene lookup returns CDR1 SGDLS and CDR2 YYNGEE. CDR3 in amino acids: CASSVELAGADTQYF. As DNA, the CDR3 is TGTGCCAGCAGCGTAGAACTAGCGGGAGCAGATACGCAGTATTTT.

This sequence joins TRBV4-1 and TRBJ2-7; 11 positions match TRBD2. The CDR3 runs to 17 residues. V lost 2 bases to trimming and J lost 3 bases; unmatched junction nucleotides: 9. Per germline, CDR1 MGHRA and CDR2 YSYEKL. The CDR3: CASSQPDTLAGDYEQYF. The CDR3 nucleotides read TGCGCCAGCAGCCAACCTGATACACTAGCGGGGGACTACGAGCAGTACTTC.

The table lists this clone with a few counts. The chain employs TRBV30 and TRBJ1-1, with D unresolved. The CDR3 totals 11 residues. Germline V gene sequence: CDR1 GTSNPN, CDR2 SVGIG (reference sequence). Trimming shortened V by 6 bases and J by 11 bases, and 16 bases separated the two germline ends. The CDR3 here is CACRRSLWAFF. The CDR3 DNA follows: TGTGCCTGCCGGAGGTCCCTATGGGCTTTCTTT. Supplemented by reference TRBV30 and TRBJ1-1, the full variable domain reads SQTIHQWPATLVQPVGSPLSLECTVEGTSNPNLYWYRQAAGRGLQLLFYSVGIGQISSEVPQNLSASRPQDRQFILSSKKLLLSDSGFYLCACRRSLWAFFGQGTRLTVV.